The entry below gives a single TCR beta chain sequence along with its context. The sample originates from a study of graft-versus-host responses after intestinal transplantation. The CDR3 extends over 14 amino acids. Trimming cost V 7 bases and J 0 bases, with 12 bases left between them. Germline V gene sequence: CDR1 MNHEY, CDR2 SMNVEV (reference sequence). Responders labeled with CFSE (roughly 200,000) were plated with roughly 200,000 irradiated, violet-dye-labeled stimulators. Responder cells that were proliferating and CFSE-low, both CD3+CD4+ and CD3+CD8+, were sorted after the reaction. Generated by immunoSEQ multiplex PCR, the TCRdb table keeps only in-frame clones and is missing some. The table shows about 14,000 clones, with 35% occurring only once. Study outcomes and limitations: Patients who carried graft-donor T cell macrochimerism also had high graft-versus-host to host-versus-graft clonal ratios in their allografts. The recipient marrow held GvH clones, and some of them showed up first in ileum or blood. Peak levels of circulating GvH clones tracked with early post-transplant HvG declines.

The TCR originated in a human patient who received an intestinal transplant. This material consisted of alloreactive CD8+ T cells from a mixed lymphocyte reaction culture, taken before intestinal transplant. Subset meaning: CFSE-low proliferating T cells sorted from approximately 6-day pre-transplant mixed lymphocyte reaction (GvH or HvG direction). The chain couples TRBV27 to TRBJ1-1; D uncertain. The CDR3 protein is CASIPGSMNTEAFF. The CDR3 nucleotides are TGTGCCAGCATTCCCGGGTCCATGAACACTGAAGCTTTCTTT.